In its sample, the clone carrying this T cell receptor (beta chain) was seen a few times. Its antigen is undetermined. Primers for the PCR totalled 60 Vbeta and 13 Jbeta. Original processing methods: A later analysis counted approximately 80 million unique TCR beta chains, some 12 million shared. Produced via immunoSEQ multiplex PCR; TCRdb's table is partial and in-frame only. V and J calls and clone size are copied from that table; D and trimming were computed from the DNA. The table has 150,000 or so clones, roughly 66% seen once; the top ten hold approximately 1.6%. The sample is drawn from a study of cytomegalovirus exposure and HLA in healthy donors. Study-level results: As immune exposure information, only CMV serostatus was available. A later analysis showed that HLA-associated TCR beta chains had undergone more clonal expansion than equally common others. Reportedly, fewer N-insertions than the roughly 700-donor mean appeared in an Asian-associated ancestry cluster in a later analysis.

Germline trimming cut 4 bases from V and 7 bases from J; bases unmatched to any gene: 5. Per the germline V gene, CDR1 is SGHRS and CDR2 is YFSETQ. The CDR3 extends over 15 amino acids. The receptor was isolated from a woman aged 18-29 years in good health and CMV-seronegative. Material for sequencing was PBMCs. V and J are TRBV5-1 and TRBJ2-1; 13 bases fit TRBD2. The CDR3 is CASSPTGLAGNEQFF. Written as DNA, the CDR3 is TGCGCCAGCAGCCCCACGGGACTAGCGGGGAATGAGCAGTTCTTC.